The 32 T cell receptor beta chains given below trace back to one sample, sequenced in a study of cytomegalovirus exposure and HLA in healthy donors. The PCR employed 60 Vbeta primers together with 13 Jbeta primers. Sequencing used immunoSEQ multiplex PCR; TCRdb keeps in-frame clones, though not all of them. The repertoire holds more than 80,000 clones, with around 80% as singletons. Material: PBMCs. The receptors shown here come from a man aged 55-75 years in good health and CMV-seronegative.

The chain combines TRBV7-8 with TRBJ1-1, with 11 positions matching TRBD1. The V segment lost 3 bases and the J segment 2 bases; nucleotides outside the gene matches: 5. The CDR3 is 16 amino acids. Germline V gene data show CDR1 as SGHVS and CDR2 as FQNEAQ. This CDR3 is CASSFGTGGINTEAFF. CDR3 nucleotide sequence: TGTGCCAGCAGCTTCGGGACAGGGGGAATAAACACTGAAGCTTTCTTT.

CDR3 in amino acids: CASSLSPERYGYTF. The CDR3 nucleotides are TGTGCCAGCAGTTTGAGTCCCGAGCGGTATGGCTACACCTTC. The chain has TRBV28 and TRBJ1-2; no clear D. This CDR3 spans 14 amino acids. V was pared by 3 bases and J by 5 bases, with 13 bases between. Germline V gene lookup returns CDR1 MDHEN and CDR2 SYDVKM.

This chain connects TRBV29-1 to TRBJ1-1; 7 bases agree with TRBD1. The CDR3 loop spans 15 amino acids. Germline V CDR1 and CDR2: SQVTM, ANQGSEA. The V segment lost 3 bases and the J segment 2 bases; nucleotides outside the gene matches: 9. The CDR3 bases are TGCAGCGTTGACCCTGGACAGGTAGTTAACACTGAAGCTTTCTTT. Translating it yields CSVDPGQVVNTEAFF. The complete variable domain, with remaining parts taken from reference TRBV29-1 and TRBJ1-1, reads SAVISQKPSRDICQRGTSLTIQCQVDSQVTMMFWYRQQPGQSLTLIATANQGSEATYESGFVIDKFPISRPNLTFSTLTVSNMSPEDSSIYLCSVDPGQVVNTEAFFGQGTRLTVV.

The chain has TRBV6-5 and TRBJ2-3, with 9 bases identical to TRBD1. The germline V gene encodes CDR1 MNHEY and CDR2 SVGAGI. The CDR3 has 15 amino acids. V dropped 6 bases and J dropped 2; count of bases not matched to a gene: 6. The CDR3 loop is CASRLGTGYTDTQYF. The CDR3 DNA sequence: TGTGCCAGCAGGCTAGGGACAGGGTACACAGATACGCAGTATTTT.

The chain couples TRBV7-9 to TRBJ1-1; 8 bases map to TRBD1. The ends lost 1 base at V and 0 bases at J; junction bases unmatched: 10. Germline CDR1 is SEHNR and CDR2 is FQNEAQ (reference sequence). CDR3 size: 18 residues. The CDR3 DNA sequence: TGTGCCAGCAGCTTAGGCTCTCAGGCAGGGGGCATGAACACTGAAGCTTTCTTT. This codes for CASSLGSQAGGMNTEAFF.

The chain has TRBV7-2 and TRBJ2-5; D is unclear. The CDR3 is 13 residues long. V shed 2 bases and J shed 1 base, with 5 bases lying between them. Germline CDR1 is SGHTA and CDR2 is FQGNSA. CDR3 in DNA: TGTGCCAGCAGCTTACGCGCCCAAGAGACCCAGTACTTC. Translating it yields CASSLRAQETQYF.

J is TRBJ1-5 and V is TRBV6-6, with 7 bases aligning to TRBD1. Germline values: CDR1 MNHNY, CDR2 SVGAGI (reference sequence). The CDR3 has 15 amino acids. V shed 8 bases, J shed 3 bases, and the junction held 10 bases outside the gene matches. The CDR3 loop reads CASRLLGQLNQPQHF. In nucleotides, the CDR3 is TGTGCCAGCCGTCTTTTGGGACAGCTCAATCAGCCCCAGCATTTT.

CDR3 in amino acids: CASSSPGASGANVLTF. The CDR3 nucleotides are TGTGCCAGTAGTAGCCCAGGGGCATCTGGGGCCAACGTCCTGACTTTC. The chain is built from TRBV19 and TRBJ2-6; D is possibly TRBD1 (6 bases). CDR3 length equals 16 residues. Germline values: CDR1 LNHDA, CDR2 SQIVND (reference sequence). V lost 4 bases to trimming and J lost 1 base, with 11 bases between them.

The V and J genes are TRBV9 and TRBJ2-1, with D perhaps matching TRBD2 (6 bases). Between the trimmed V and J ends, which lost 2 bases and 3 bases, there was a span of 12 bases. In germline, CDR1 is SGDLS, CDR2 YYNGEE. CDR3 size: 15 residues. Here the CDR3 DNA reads TGTGCCAGCAGCGTCACCTCCGGGGGCTACAATGAGCAGTTCTTC. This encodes CASSVTSGGYNEQFF.

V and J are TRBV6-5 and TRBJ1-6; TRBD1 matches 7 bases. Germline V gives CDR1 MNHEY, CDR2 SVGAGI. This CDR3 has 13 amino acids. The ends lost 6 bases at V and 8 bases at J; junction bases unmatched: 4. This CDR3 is CASSRDRYSPLHF. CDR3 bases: TGTGCCAGCAGCCGGGACAGATATTCACCCCTCCACTTT.

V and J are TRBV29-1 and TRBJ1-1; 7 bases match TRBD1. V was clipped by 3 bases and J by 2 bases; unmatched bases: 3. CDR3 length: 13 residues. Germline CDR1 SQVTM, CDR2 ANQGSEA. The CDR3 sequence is CSVEGTANTEAFF. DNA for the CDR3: TGCAGCGTTGAGGGGACAGCAAACACTGAAGCTTTCTTT.

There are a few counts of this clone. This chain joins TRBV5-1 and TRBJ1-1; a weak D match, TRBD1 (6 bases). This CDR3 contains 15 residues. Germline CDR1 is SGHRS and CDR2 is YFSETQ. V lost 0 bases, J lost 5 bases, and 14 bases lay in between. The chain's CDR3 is CASSLAMGGATEAFF. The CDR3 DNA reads TGCGCCAGCAGCTTGGCCATGGGGGGGGCGACTGAAGCTTTCTTT.

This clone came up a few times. The CDR3 DNA reads as TGCGCCAGCAGCTTGAATCCCGGGTACGAGCAGTACTTC. Residues: CASSLNPGYEQYF. This rearrangement joins TRBV5-1 to TRBJ2-7, with D unresolved. The ends were cut back, 1 base at V and 4 bases at J, with 9 bases in the middle. The CDR3 length is 13 residues. CDR1 and CDR2 (germline): SGHRS, YFSETQ. The full variable domain, its missing parts supplied by reference TRBV5-1 and TRBJ2-7, is KAGVTQTPRYLIKTRGQQVTLSCSPISGHRSVSWYQQTPGQGLQFLFEYFSETQRNKGNFPGRFSGRQFSNSRSEMNVSTLELGDSALYLCASSLNPGYEQYFGPGTRLTVT.

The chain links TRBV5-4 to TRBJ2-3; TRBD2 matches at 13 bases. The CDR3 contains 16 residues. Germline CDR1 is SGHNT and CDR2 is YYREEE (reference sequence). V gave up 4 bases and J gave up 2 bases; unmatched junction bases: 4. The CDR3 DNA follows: TGTGCCAGCAGCAACGGACTAGCGGGGGCCACAGATACGCAGTATTTT. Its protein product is CASSNGLAGATDTQYF.

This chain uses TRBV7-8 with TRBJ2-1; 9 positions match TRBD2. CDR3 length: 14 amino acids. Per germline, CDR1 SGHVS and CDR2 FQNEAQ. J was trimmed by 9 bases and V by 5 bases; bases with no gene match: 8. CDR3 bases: TGTGCCAGCAGCCCCCGAGCGGGGGGCCCTGAGCAGTTCTTC. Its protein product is CASSPRAGGPEQFF.

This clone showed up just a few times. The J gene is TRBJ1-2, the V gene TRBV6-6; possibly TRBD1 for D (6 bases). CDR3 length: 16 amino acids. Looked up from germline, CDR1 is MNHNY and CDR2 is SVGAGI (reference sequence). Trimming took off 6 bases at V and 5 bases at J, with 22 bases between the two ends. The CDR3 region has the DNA TGTGCCAGCAGGCTTTCCGGGACAAAGAACGAGTATGGCTACACCTTC. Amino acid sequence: CASRLSGTKNEYGYTF.

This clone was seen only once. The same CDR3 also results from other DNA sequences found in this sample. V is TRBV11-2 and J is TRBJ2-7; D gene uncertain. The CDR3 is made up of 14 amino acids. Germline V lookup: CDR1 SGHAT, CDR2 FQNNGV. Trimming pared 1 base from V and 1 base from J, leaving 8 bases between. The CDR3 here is CASSLVPGSYEQYF. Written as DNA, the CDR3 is TGTGCCAGCAGCTTAGTCCCAGGTTCCTACGAGCAGTACTTC.

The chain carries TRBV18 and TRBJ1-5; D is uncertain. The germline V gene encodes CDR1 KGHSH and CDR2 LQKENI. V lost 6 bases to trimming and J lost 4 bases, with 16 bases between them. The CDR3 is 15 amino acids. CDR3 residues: CASSPRGGANQPQHF. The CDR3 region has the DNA TGTGCCAGCTCCCCTCGCGGAGGCGCTAATCAGCCCCAGCATTTT.

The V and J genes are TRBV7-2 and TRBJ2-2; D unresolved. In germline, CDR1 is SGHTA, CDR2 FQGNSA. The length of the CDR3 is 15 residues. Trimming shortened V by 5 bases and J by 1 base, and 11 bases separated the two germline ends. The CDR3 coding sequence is TGTGCCAGCAGCCCCCATGGCCAGAACACCGGGGAGCTGTTTTTT. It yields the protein CASSPHGQNTGELFF.

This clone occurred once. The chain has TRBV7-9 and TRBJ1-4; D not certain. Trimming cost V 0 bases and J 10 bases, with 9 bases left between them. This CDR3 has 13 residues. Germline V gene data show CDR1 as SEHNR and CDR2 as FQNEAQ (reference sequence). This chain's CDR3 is CASSLAAVGKLFF. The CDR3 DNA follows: TGTGCCAGCAGCTTAGCGGCGGTTGGAAAACTGTTTTTT.

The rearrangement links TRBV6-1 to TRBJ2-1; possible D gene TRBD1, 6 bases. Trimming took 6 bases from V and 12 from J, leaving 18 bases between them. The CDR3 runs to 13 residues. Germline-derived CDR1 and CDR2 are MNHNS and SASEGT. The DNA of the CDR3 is TGTGCCAGCAGCGAACCCTTCAGGGGATGGCAGTTCTTC. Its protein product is CASSEPFRGWQFF.

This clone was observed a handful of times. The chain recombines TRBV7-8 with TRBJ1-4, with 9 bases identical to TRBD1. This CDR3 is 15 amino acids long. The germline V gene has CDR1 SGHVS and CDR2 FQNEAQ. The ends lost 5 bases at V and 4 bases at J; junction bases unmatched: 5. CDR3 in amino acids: CASSLRDRVNEKLFF. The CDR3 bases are TGTGCCAGCAGCCTCCGGGACAGGGTTAATGAAAAACTGTTTTTT.

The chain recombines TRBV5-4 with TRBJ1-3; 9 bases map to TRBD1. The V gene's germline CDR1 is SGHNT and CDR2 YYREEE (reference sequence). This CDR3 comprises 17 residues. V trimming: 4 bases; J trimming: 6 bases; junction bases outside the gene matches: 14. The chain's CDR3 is CASSRGTATGGENTIYF. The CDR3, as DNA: TGTGCCAGCAGCAGGGGAACCGCTACAGGGGGCGAAAACACCATATATTTT.

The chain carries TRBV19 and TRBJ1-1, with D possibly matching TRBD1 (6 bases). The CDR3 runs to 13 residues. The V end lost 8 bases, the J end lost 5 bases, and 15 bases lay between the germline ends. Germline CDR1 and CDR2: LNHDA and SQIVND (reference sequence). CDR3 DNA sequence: TGTGCCAGTGGTCAGGGGAGGGAAACTGAAGCTTTCTTT. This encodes CASGQGRETEAFF.

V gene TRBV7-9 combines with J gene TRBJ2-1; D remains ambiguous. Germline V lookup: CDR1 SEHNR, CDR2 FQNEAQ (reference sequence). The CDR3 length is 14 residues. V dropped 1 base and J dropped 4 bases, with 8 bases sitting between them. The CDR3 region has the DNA TGTGCCAGCAGCTTAGATCTACAGTACAATGAGCAGTTCTTC. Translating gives CASSLDLQYNEQFF.

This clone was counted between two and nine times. The CDR3 loop is CASSKDRGGQPQHF. The CDR3 coding sequence is TGTGCCAGCAGCAAAGACAGGGGAGGTCAGCCCCAGCATTTT. V is TRBV21-1 and J is TRBJ1-5; TRBD1 is the table's D call and was not checked against the DNA. TRBV21-1 is classified as a pseudogene. The CDR3 sequence is 14 residues long.

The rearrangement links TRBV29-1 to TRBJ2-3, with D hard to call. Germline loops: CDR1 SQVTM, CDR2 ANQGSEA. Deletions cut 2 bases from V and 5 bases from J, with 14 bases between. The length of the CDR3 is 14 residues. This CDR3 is CSVEKIETGDTQYF. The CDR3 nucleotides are TGCAGCGTTGAAAAGATCGAGACTGGAGATACGCAGTATTTT.

In DNA form, the CDR3 reads TGTGCCAGCAGCGTTACTAGCGAGAGAGATACGCAGTATTTT. This translates into CASSVTSERDTQYF. The rearrangement links TRBV9 to TRBJ2-3; 7 nucleotides agree with TRBD2. Losses at the gene ends were 2 bases for V and 5 bases for J; bases not matched to a gene: 5. The CDR3 is 14 residues long. Germline lookup yields CDR1 SGDLS and CDR2 YYNGEE.

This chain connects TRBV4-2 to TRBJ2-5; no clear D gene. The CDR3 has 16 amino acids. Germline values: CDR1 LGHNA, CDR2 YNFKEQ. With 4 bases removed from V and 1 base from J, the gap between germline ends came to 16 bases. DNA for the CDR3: TGTGCCAGCAGCCGAAACCACTATACGAGCCAAGAGACCCAGTACTTC. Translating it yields CASSRNHYTSQETQYF.

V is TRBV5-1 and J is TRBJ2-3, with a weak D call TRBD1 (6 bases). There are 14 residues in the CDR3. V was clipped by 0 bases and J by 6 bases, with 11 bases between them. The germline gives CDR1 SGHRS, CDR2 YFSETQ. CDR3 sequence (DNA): TGCGCCAGCAGCTTGGAATCAGGGGAGGATACGCAGTATTTT. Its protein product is CASSLESGEDTQYF.

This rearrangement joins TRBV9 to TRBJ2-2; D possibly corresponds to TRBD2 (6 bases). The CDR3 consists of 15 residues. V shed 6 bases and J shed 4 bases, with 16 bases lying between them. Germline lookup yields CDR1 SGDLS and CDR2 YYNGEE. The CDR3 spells CASTPVEGGTGELFF. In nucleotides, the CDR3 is TGTGCCAGCACCCCCGTAGAGGGAGGCACCGGGGAGCTGTTTTTT.

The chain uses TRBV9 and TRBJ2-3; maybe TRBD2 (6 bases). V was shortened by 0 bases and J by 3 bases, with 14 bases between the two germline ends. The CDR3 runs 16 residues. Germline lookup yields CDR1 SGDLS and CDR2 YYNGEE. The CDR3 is CASSVVGRGGTDTQYF. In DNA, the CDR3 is TGTGCCAGCAGCGTAGTGGGGCGGGGTGGTACAGATACGCAGTATTTT.